Following are 29 T cell receptor beta chains from one sample sequenced in a study of blood T cell repertoires in COVID-19. Only in-frame clones appear in the TCRdb table, and some are missing; sequencing was by immunoSEQ multiplex PCR. The top ten clones hold 5.1% of a sample with roughly 230,000 clones, approximately 85% of them seen once. Specimen: peripheral blood. Every receptor here comes from a man between 50 and 59 years old with COVID-19, enrolled during active disease.

This chain connects TRBV4-1 to TRBJ2-1; the match to TRBD1 covers 8 bases. Germline CDR1 is MGHRA and CDR2 is YSYEKL. The trim removed 4 bases at V and 0 bases at J, leaving 2 bases unmatched. The CDR3 length is 15 residues. The CDR3 protein is CASSRTGISYNEQFF. CDR3 DNA: TGCGCCAGCAGCCGGACAGGGATCTCCTACAATGAGCAGTTCTTC.

The chain employs TRBV27 and TRBJ2-7, with D possibly being TRBD1 (6 bases). V lost 6 bases and J lost 6, with 18 bases in between. Germline assignment: CDR1 MNHEY and CDR2 SMNVEV (reference sequence). The CDR3 covers 14 residues. Here the CDR3 reads CASSPLGGVSEQYF. CDR3 bases: TGTGCCAGCAGCCCCCTTGGGGGCGTCTCCGAGCAGTACTTC.

The chain uses TRBV18 and TRBJ2-7; 8 bases agree with TRBD2. The CDR3 length is 15 residues. J was trimmed by 0 bases and V by 5 bases; bases with no gene match: 6. CDR1 and CDR2 from the germline V gene are KGHSH and LQKENI. The CDR3 is CASSAGGGSSYEQYF. The CDR3 region has the DNA TGTGCCAGCTCAGCCGGGGGGGGATCCTCCTACGAGCAGTACTTC.

As for this clone: Other DNA sequences in this specimen translate into the identical CDR3. This chain joins TRBV5-1 and TRBJ2-3; TRBD1 matches 7 bases. The length of the CDR3 is 15 residues. V lost 3 bases to trimming and J lost 3 bases; unmatched junction nucleotides: 7. Germline CDR1 and CDR2: SGHRS and YFSETQ. The CDR3 DNA sequence: TGCGCCAGCAGCTCTACAGGGGATGGGACAGATACGCAGTATTTT. Residues: CASSSTGDGTDTQYF. Variable domain in full (rest from reference TRBV5-1 and TRBJ2-3): KAGVTQTPRYLIKTRGQQVTLSCSPISGHRSVSWYQQTPGQGLQFLFEYFSETQRNKGNFPGRFSGRQFSNSRSEMNVSTLELGDSALYLCASSSTGDGTDTQYFGPGTRLTVL.

The V and J genes are TRBV2 and TRBJ1-5, with D possibly matching TRBD1 (5 bases). The CDR3 loop spans 14 amino acids. Trimming removed 10 bases at V and 6 bases at J, with 19 bases between. Germline V gene data show CDR1 as SNHLY and CDR2 as FYNNEI. The CDR3: CATSGGSRGQPQHF. CDR3 nucleotide sequence: TGTGCCACCAGCGGGGGGAGCCGGGGTCAGCCCCAGCATTTT. The full variable domain, completed using reference TRBV2 and TRBJ1-5, is EPEVTQTPSHQVTQMGQEVILRCVPISNHLYFYWYRQILGQKVEFLVSFYNNEISEKSEIFDDQFSVERPDGSNFTLKIRSTKLEDSAMYFCATSGGSRGQPQHFGDGTRLSIL.

V usage is TRBV28 and J usage is TRBJ1-1, with 7 bases aligning to TRBD1. Germline V gene data show CDR1 as MDHEN and CDR2 as SYDVKM. J was trimmed by 2 bases and V by 5 bases; bases with no gene match: 8. The CDR3 sequence is 15 residues long. CDR3 region: CASSPHRQGNTEAFF. CDR3 in DNA: TGTGCCAGCAGTCCACACCGACAGGGAAACACTGAAGCTTTCTTT.

This clone was seen a few times. V usage is TRBV2 and J usage is TRBJ1-6; D remains ambiguous. V was cut by 8 bases and J by 1 base, with 12 bases left in between. The CDR3 is made up of 15 amino acids. Germline V lookup: CDR1 SNHLY, CDR2 FYNNEI. CDR3 residues: CASEGSGSYNSPLHF. DNA of the CDR3: TGTGCCAGCGAAGGAAGCGGGTCCTATAATTCACCCCTCCACTTT.

This chain connects TRBV30 to TRBJ2-7; 7 bases line up with TRBD1. The CDR3 sequence is 16 residues long. The V and J ends lost 4 bases and 2 bases, in that order; junction bases with no gene match: 14. Germline assignment: CDR1 GTSNPN and CDR2 SVGIG (reference sequence). The DNA for the CDR3 is TGTGCCTGGACTAGATCCGCAGGGGGAGCAACCTACGAGCAGTACTTC. Residues: CAWTRSAGGATYEQYF. The whole variable domain, filled in from reference TRBV30 and TRBJ2-7, reads SQTIHQWPATLVQPVGSPLSLECTVEGTSNPNLYWYRQAAGRGLQLLFYSVGIGQISSEVPQNLSASRPQDRQFILSSKKLLLSDSGFYLCAWTRSAGGATYEQYFGPGTRLTVT.

This clone occurred once. The genes are TRBV11-2 and TRBJ2-3; 10 bases match TRBD2. Germline CDR1 reads SGHAT; CDR2 reads FQNNGV. Trimming removed 5 bases from V and 1 base from J; junction bases left unmatched: 12. This CDR3 contains 18 residues. Here the CDR3 DNA reads TGTGCCAGCAGCCGCGGGGCTAGCGGGGGTCGTGGCACAGATACGCAGTATTTT. As protein: CASSRGASGGRGTDTQYF.

This chain connects TRBV9 to TRBJ2-1; D is unresolved. CDR3 length: 10 amino acids. Germline assignment: CDR1 SGDLS and CDR2 YYNGEE. Trimming took 7 bases from V and 5 from J, leaving 4 bases between them. CDR3 region: CASSNNEQFF. The DNA for the CDR3 is TGTGCCAGCTCAAACAATGAGCAGTTCTTC.

This sequence joins TRBV27 and TRBJ1-4, with TRBD1 matching over 7 bases. Trimming took 9 bases from V and 0 from J; bases not matched to a gene: 10. Germline CDR1 and CDR2: MNHEY and SMNVEV (reference sequence). This CDR3 has 16 residues. The CDR3 region has the DNA TGTGCCAGTAAGACGAATACAGGGGCAACTAATGAAAAACTGTTTTTT. It yields the protein CASKTNTGATNEKLFF.

J is TRBJ2-5 and V is TRBV28; weak D call: TRBD1 (6 bases). CDR1 is MDHEN, CDR2 SYDVKM, per germline. The CDR3 is made up of 13 amino acids. V shed 5 bases and J shed 5 bases, with 12 bases lying between them. The CDR3 nucleotides are TGTGCCAGCAGTATGACAGGCGGGGAGACCCAGTACTTC. Encoded protein: CASSMTGGETQYF.

The chain combines TRBV5-4 with TRBJ2-5, with 9 bases matching TRBD2. The CDR3 contains 17 residues. In germline, CDR1 is SGHNT, CDR2 YYREEE (reference sequence). The V and J ends lost 3 bases and 2 bases, in that order; junction bases with no gene match: 11. The CDR3 protein is CASSSVGAGGPQETQYF. CDR3 nucleotide sequence: TGTGCCAGCAGCTCCGTTGGAGCGGGGGGACCTCAAGAGACCCAGTACTTC.

This sequence joins TRBV29-1 and TRBJ2-3; 11 nucleotides agree with TRBD2. V dropped 6 bases and J dropped 4; count of bases not matched to a gene: 6. The V gene's germline CDR1 is SQVTM and CDR2 ANQGSEA. This CDR3 has 14 residues. The CDR3 DNA is TGCAGCGTAGTAGCGGGGGGGCAACCAGATACGCAGTATTTT. Amino acid sequence: CSVVAGGQPDTQYF.

V gene TRBV11-2 combines with J gene TRBJ2-7; no firm D call. V gave up 4 bases and J gave up 4 bases, with 11 bases separating them. Germline assignment: CDR1 SGHAT and CDR2 FQNNGV. CDR3 length: 13 residues. CDR3: CASSSSTGYEQYF. The CDR3 bases are TGTGCCAGCAGCTCATCAACCGGGTACGAGCAGTACTTC.

As to this clone: The junction shows a germline mismatch at one end, possibly a read error. V gene TRBV19 combines with J gene TRBJ2-1; 7 bases align to TRBD1. This CDR3 region has 13 residues. Germline V lookup: CDR1 LNHDA, CDR2 SQIVND (reference sequence). CDR3 sequence: CASSGTDYIEQFF. In DNA form, the CDR3 reads TGTGCCAGTAGTGGGACAGATTACATTGAGCAGTTCTTC.

This chain joins TRBV29-1 and TRBJ2-5; a weak D match, TRBD1 (6 bases). CDR1 and CDR2 from the germline V gene are SQVTM and ANQGSEA. This CDR3 region has 13 residues. V was trimmed by 6 bases and J by 1 base, leaving 12 bases between them. The CDR3, as DNA: TGCAGCGTGGCTAGGGACACCCAAGAGACCCAGTACTTC. Amino acid sequence: CSVARDTQETQYF.

The rearrangement uses TRBV30 and TRBJ1-1; D perhaps matches TRBD1 (6 bases). From germline, CDR1 is GTSNPN and CDR2 SVGIG (reference sequence). V gave up 5 bases and J gave up 1 base, with 11 bases separating them. CDR3 length: 13 residues. Written as DNA, the CDR3 is TGTGCCTGGGGGGGACATCAGAACACTGAAGCTTTCTTT. Amino acids: CAWGGHQNTEAFF. Filled out from reference TRBV30 and TRBJ1-1, the complete variable domain reads SQTIHQWPATLVQPVGSPLSLECTVEGTSNPNLYWYRQAAGRGLQLLFYSVGIGQISSEVPQNLSASRPQDRQFILSSKKLLLSDSGFYLCAWGGHQNTEAFFGQGTRLTVV.

J is TRBJ1-4 and V is TRBV6-2 or TRBV6-3; the D gene is possibly TRBD1 (6 bases). This CDR3 region has 14 residues. Trimming left V 5 bases short and J 2 bases short, with 9 bases between. CDR1 and CDR2 from the germline V gene are MNHEY and SVGEGT. In DNA form, the CDR3 reads TGTGCCAGCAGTACAGGGTGGACTAATGAAAAACTGTTTTTT. Encoded protein: CASSTGWTNEKLFF.

This clone was recorded once. The chain is built from TRBV7-9 and TRBJ2-7; TRBD2 agrees at 11 bases. Unmatched junction bases numbered 5, after V lost 5 bases and J lost 2 bases. Germline assignment: CDR1 SEHNR and CDR2 FQNEAQ (reference sequence). The length of the CDR3 is 15 residues. CDR3 residues: CASSHGLAGPYEQYF. The CDR3 DNA follows: TGTGCCAGCAGCCACGGACTAGCGGGTCCCTACGAGCAGTACTTC.

The V call is TRBV7-9, the J call TRBJ2-2, with 7 nucleotides matching TRBD1. The J segment lost 2 bases and the V segment lost 6 bases, leaving 6 bases of the junction unmatched. This CDR3 spans 15 amino acids. CDR1 is SEHNR, CDR2 FQNEAQ, per germline (reference sequence). The CDR3 DNA reads TGTGCCAGCAGACCGACAGGGACCAACACCGGGGAGCTGTTTTTT. Its translation: CASRPTGTNTGELFF.

V gene TRBV3-1 (or the pseudogene TRBV3-2) combines with J gene TRBJ2-1; 11 nucleotides match TRBD2. J lost 7 bases, V lost 1 base, and 6 bases had no gene match. CDR1 is LGHDT, CDR2 YNNKEL, per germline (reference sequence). The CDR3 has 16 residues. CDR3 in amino acids: CASSQVLASGGNEQFF. CDR3 sequence (DNA): TGTGCCAGCAGCCAAGTATTGGCTAGCGGGGGGAATGAGCAGTTCTTC.

In its sample, this clone was seen many times. This rearrangement joins TRBV9 to TRBJ2-2; 7 nucleotides line up with TRBD1. The J segment lost 4 bases and the V segment lost 4 bases, leaving 7 bases of the junction unmatched. The CDR3 is made up of 15 amino acids. Germline CDR1 and CDR2: SGDLS and YYNGEE. CDR3 sequence: CASSPEQGPTGELFF. In nucleotides, the CDR3 is TGTGCCAGCAGCCCCGAACAGGGGCCCACCGGGGAGCTGTTTTTT.

This clone occurred a few times. The J gene is TRBJ2-7, the V gene TRBV14; TRBD1 might be the D (5 bases). Trimming cost V 1 base and J 2 bases, with 12 bases left between them. Germline CDR1 and CDR2: SGHDN and FVKESK. CDR3 size: 15 residues. Here the CDR3 reads CASSQASTGAYEQYF. The CDR3 DNA reads TGTGCCAGCAGCCAAGCTTCCACAGGCGCCTACGAGCAGTACTTC.

J is TRBJ2-3 and V is TRBV7-9, with D maybe TRBD2 (6 bases). Germline assignment: CDR1 SEHNR and CDR2 FQNEAQ (reference sequence). The CDR3 is made up of 13 amino acids. V was trimmed by 3 bases and J by 6 bases, leaving 10 bases between them. The CDR3 DNA follows: TGTGCCAGCAGCTTGGACTACCCGGATACGCAGTATTTT. Protein product: CASSLDYPDTQYF.

This clone was seen a handful of times. The rearrangement links TRBV7-9 to TRBJ1-2; TRBD1 matches at 8 bases. Germline V gene lookup returns CDR1 SEHNR and CDR2 FQNEAQ (reference sequence). J gave up 1 base and V 3 bases, and 4 bases lay outside the gene matches. CDR3 length: 15 amino acids. The CDR3 DNA reads as TGTGCCAGCAGCTTCCTGGACAGGGTTAACTATGGCTACACCTTC. It is translated as CASSFLDRVNYGYTF.

This clone was detected only once. The V and J genes are TRBV7-2 and TRBJ1-1; maybe TRBD1 (6 bases). The V and J ends lost 2 bases and 1 base respectively, with 8 bases between them. Per germline, CDR1 SGHTA and CDR2 FQGNSA. The CDR3 is 14 amino acids. DNA for the CDR3: TGTGCCAGCAGCTTAAGACAGGAGAACACTGAAGCTTTCTTT. This gives the protein CASSLRQENTEAFF. Based on the CDR3 plus reference TRBV7-2 and TRBJ1-1, the full variable domain is GAGVSQSPSNKVTEKGKDVELRCDPISGHTALYWYRQSLGQGLEFLIYFQGNSAPDKSGLPSDRFSAERTGGSVSTLTIQRTQQEDSAVYLCASSLRQENTEAFFGQGTRLTVV.

This sequence joins TRBV3-1 (or the pseudogene TRBV3-2) and TRBJ1-6, with 9 bases identical to TRBD1. With 1 base clipped from V and 6 bases from J, the junction kept 4 bases outside the gene matches. The germline gives CDR1 LGHDT, CDR2 YNNKEL (reference sequence). The CDR3 is 16 amino acids. CDR3 residues: CASSQGTGQGNSPLHF. CDR3 bases: TGTGCCAGCAGCCAAGGCACGGGACAGGGTAATTCACCCCTCCACTTT.

The chain links TRBV5-4 to TRBJ2-5; possible D gene TRBD2, 5 bases. V shed 3 bases and J shed 4 bases, with 10 bases lying between them. The germline CDR1 and CDR2 sequences are SGHNT and YYREEE (reference sequence). The CDR3 has 13 amino acids. The CDR3 nucleotides are TGTGCCAGCAGCTCGAGGGTGGGAGAGACCCAGTACTTC. Its protein product is CASSSRVGETQYF.